The 17 T cell receptor beta chains reported below all come from one sample, sequenced in a study of T-cell memory formation after mild COVID-19 (dated by TCRdb to the early 2020s). The method was 5' RACE. TCRdb records Illumina NovaSeq 6000 as the sequencer. TCRdb reran the public reads through fastp at Q25 and MiXCR, keeping productive beta chains. Every CDR3 protein is listed once, alongside the most common genes and DNA of its rows. Within this sample are under 550,000 distinct CDR3 sequences, with 15% to 20% of them counted one time only. The top ten hold roughly 21% of the sample. Sequencing input: PBMCs or a T cell subset sorted from them (not recorded which). The receptors originated from a man younger than 35 who had mild COVID-19 (a few samples of this study predate the infection). The sample titles of this study are shuffled in the database, so cell type and time point are left out; the donor was told from shared clones.

The sample holds a few counts of this clonotype. The V call is TRBV7-9, the J call TRBJ2-5; a possible D gene is TRBD2 (5 bases). Deletions cut 3 bases from V and 5 bases from J, with 10 bases between. The germline gives CDR1 SEHNR, CDR2 FQNEAQ (reference sequence). CDR3 length: 13 amino acids. This chain's CDR3 is CASSFPSRETQYF. Here the CDR3 DNA reads TGTGCCAGCAGCTTTCCTAGCCGGGAGACCCAGTACTTC.

The CDR3 is CASSPGQASNTGELFF. The CDR3 DNA follows: TGCGCCAGCAGCCCGGGACAGGCATCGAACACCGGGGAGCTGTTTTTT. The chain joins TRBV5-1 to TRBJ2-2, with TRBD1 identical over 8 bases. This CDR3 has 16 amino acids. Unmatched junction bases numbered 5, after V lost 4 bases and J lost 0 bases. The V gene's germline CDR1 is SGHRS and CDR2 YFSETQ.

The genes are TRBV12-3 or TRBV12-4 and TRBJ2-3; unclear D gene. The V gene lost 11 bases and the J gene lost 2 bases, with 17 bases spanning the gap. The CDR3 length is 14 residues. Here the CDR3 reads CAVRNLKDTDTQYF. Written as DNA, the CDR3 is TGTGCCGTCCGGAATCTAAAGGACACAGATACGCAGTATTTT.

This clonotype has only a few counts. The rearrangement links TRBV20-1 to TRBJ1-5; no clear D gene. Germline V gene lookup returns CDR1 DFQATT and CDR2 SNEGSKA (reference sequence). The CDR3 loop spans 13 amino acids. The V end lost 5 bases, the J end lost 3 bases, and 11 bases lay between the germline ends. Here the CDR3 DNA reads TGCAGTGCTCGGACTGTCGTCAATCAGCCCCAGCATTTT. Residues: CSARTVVNQPQHF.

The genes are TRBV6-5 and TRBJ2-3; 12 bases are a match to TRBD2. The germline V gene has CDR1 MNHEY and CDR2 SVGAGI. The ends lost 5 bases at V and 3 bases at J; junction bases unmatched: 12. This CDR3 is 18 amino acids long. This chain's CDR3 is CASSLTSGGLEWTDTQYF. For the CDR3, the DNA is TGTGCCAGCAGTCTCACTAGCGGGGGGCTGGAATGGACAGATACGCAGTATTTT.

There are a few counts of this clonotype. The rearrangement uses TRBV21-1 and TRBJ1-1. TRBV21-1 is a listed pseudogene. This CDR3 has 18 residues. The DNA for the CDR3 is TGTGCCAGCAGCAAAAACCCAACGTGTGAGGGAACCAACACTGAAGCTTTCTTT. Protein product: CASSKNPTCEGTNTEAFF.

This clonotype was seen ten or more times. The rearrangement uses TRBV6-2 or TRBV6-3 and TRBJ1-4, with D possibly TRBD1 on 6 matching bases. CDR1 and CDR2 from the germline V gene are MNHEY and SVGEGT. The length of the CDR3 is 17 residues. Trimming shortened V by 2 bases and J by 0 bases, and 13 bases separated the two germline ends. CDR3 sequence (DNA): TGTGCCAGCAGTTACCACGACAGGTCGGCAACTAATGAAAAACTGTTTTTT. Its translation: CASSYHDRSATNEKLFF.

This clonotype was seen only a few times. CDR3 residues: CASSAGQMKEKLFF. CDR3 bases: TGTGCCAGCAGCGCGGGACAGATGAAGGAAAAACTGTTTTTT. This chain uses TRBV9 with TRBJ1-4, with 7 positions matching TRBD1. CDR1 is SGDLS and CDR2 is YYNGEE in the germline V gene. The CDR3 length is 14 residues. Germline trimming cut 3 bases from V and 8 bases from J; bases unmatched to any gene: 7.

This chain uses TRBV20-1 with TRBJ2-1, with D possibly called TRBD1 or TRBD2 (5 bases each). Germline loops: CDR1 DFQATT, CDR2 SNEGSKA (reference sequence). Trimming stripped 5 bases from V and 6 bases from J, with 11 bases between. The CDR3 spans 12 residues. Written as DNA, the CDR3 is TGCAGTGCTCGATCTGGGGGCAATGAGCAGTTCTTC. The encoded protein is CSARSGGNEQFF.

The chain couples TRBV7-6 to TRBJ2-5; TRBD1 or TRBD2 may be the D gene (5 bases each). This CDR3 is 17 amino acids long. V lost 5 bases and J 2 bases, leaving 21 bases between the germline ends. Germline assignment: CDR1 SGHVS and CDR2 FNYEAQ. The CDR3 DNA reads as TGTGCCAGCAGCCAGTGGTCGGCAGGGAGACTACAAGAGACCCAGTACTTC. It translates to CASSQWSAGRLQETQYF. Looking up the rest from reference TRBV7-6 and TRBJ2-5 gives the full variable domain: GAGVSQSPRYKVTKRGQDVALRCDPISGHVSLYWYRQALGQGPEFLTYFNYEAQQDKSGLPNDRFSAERPEGSISTLTIQRTEQRDSAMYRCASSQWSAGRLQETQYFGPGTRLLVL.

This clonotype was recorded a few times. Compared with germline, one end of the junction differs, possibly owing to a read error. The chain joins TRBV2 to TRBJ2-3; the D gene is possibly TRBD2 (5 bases). The CDR3 sequence is 12 residues long. The germline V gene encodes CDR1 SNHLY and CDR2 FYNNEI. CDR3 residues: CASSESGSGWSF. The DNA of the CDR3 is TGTGCCAGCAGTGAATCGGGGAGCGGATGGTCTTTT. The entire variable domain, with the rest obtained from reference TRBV2 and TRBJ2-3, is as follows: EPEVTQTPSHQVTQMGQEVILRCVPISNHLYFYWYRQILGQKVEFLVSFYNNEISEKSEIFDDQFSVERPDGSNFTLKIRSTKLEDSAMYFCASSESGSGWSFGPGTRLTVL.

V and J are TRBV7-9 and TRBJ2-3, with 13 bases matching TRBD2. V lost 3 bases and J lost 3; bases outside the gene matches: 9. Germline V gene sequence: CDR1 SEHNR, CDR2 FQNEAQ (reference sequence). The CDR3 covers 18 residues. CDR3 coding DNA: TGTGCCAGCAGCTTTCACCGGACTAGCGGGGGAGGAACAGATACGCAGTATTTT. Translation: CASSFHRTSGGGTDTQYF.

The chain is built from TRBV27 and TRBJ2-3, with 10 bases that match TRBD1. The CDR3 contains 15 residues. The germline CDR1 and CDR2 sequences are MNHEY and SMNVEV (reference sequence). V shed 4 bases, J shed 3 bases, and the junction held 4 bases outside the gene matches. CDR3 protein: CASSSPGQGTDTQYF. CDR3 nucleotide sequence: TGTGCCAGCAGTTCTCCGGGACAGGGGACAGATACGCAGTATTTT.

The chain carries TRBV4-3 and TRBJ2-1; a possible D gene is TRBD2 (6 bases). Trimming shortened V by 0 bases and J by 4 bases, and 13 bases separated the two germline ends. CDR3 length: 16 residues. The germline V gene encodes CDR1 LGHNA and CDR2 YSLEER. The CDR3 region is CASSQDWAGPYNEQFF. The CDR3 DNA reads as TGCGCCAGCAGCCAAGATTGGGCGGGGCCGTACAATGAGCAGTTCTTC.

This clonotype was seen more than once but under ten times. The chain is built from TRBV5-6 and TRBJ1-1, with D unresolved. Germline CDR1 is SGHDT and CDR2 is YYEEEE. V shed 0 bases and J shed 8 bases, with 8 bases lying between them. The CDR3 is 12 amino acids. CDR3 residues: CASSLGELEAFF. The CDR3 bases are TGTGCCAGCAGCTTGGGGGAACTGGAAGCTTTCTTT.

The rearrangement uses TRBV9 and TRBJ1-2; D remains ambiguous. The CDR3 covers 14 residues. V was cut by 1 base and J by 6 bases, with 13 bases left in between. Germline CDR1 SGDLS, CDR2 YYNGEE. CDR3 region: CASSVNFEGNGYTF. The CDR3 DNA follows: TGTGCCAGCAGCGTAAATTTTGAAGGAAATGGCTACACCTTC.

This clonotype came up a few times. The genes are TRBV24-1 and TRBJ2-1; D gene uncertain. V lost 7 bases and J 6 bases, leaving 12 bases between the germline ends. This CDR3 spans 13 amino acids. Germline V CDR1 and CDR2: KGHDR, SFDVKD. The CDR3 DNA reads as TGTGCCACCAGCGAAGGTGCAATCAATGAGCAGTTCTTC. Protein sequence: CATSEGAINEQFF.